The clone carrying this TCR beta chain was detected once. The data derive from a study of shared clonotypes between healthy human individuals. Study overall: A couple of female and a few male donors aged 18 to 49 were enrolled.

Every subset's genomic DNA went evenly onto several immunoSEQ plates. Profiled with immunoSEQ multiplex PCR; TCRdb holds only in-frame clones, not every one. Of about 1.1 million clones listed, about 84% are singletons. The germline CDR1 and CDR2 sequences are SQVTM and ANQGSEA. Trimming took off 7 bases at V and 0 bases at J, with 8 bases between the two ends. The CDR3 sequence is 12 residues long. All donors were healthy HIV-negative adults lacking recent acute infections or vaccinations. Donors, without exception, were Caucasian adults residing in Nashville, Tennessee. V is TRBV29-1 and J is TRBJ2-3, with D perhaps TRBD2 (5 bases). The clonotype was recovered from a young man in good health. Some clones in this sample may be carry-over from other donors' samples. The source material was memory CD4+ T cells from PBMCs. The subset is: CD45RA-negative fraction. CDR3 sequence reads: CSGWRSTDTQYF. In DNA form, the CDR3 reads TGCAGCGGATGGAGGAGCACAGATACGCAGTATTTT.